This T cell receptor beta chain was sequenced for a study of a mutant IDH1 vaccine in newly diagnosed glioma. As for the study in general: There were eight vaccinations for patients, given in weeks 1, 3, 5, 7, 11, 15, 19 and 23. Patients began vaccination 4-6 weeks after radiotherapy alone, or with temozolomide cycles.

Time point indicated: week 5, during vaccination. The investigators gave 300 ug of mutant IDH1 20-mer peptide in each vaccine dose, together with topical imiquimod. CDR1 is LNHDA and CDR2 is SQIVND in the germline V gene (reference sequence). Trimming took 6 bases from V and 2 from J; bases not matched to a gene: 10. CDR3 size: 17 residues. The assay was immunoSEQ multiplex PCR, and TCRdb's table has in-frame clones only and misses some. The table lists 23,000 or so clones, approximately 80% of them singletons. In regard to this clone: Its antigen remains unknown.

The sample here was PBMCs, taken from a glioma patient whose treatment included an IDH1 peptide vaccine. The J gene is TRBJ2-2, the V gene TRBV19, with 9 bases that match TRBD2. This receptor was taken from a man in his forties with glioma. CDR3 sequence reads: CASSLTTGTSNTGELFF. DNA of the CDR3: TGTGCCAGTAGCCTGACGACCGGGACTAGCAACACCGGGGAGCTGTTTTTT.